These 31 T cell receptor beta chains originate from one sample sequenced in a study of blood T cell repertoires in COVID-19. Clones were sequenced by immunoSEQ multiplex PCR, and TCRdb holds only the in-frame ones, with some missing. Among about 270,000 clones listed, approximately 92% were seen once. The sequenced material came from PBMCs or T cells enriched from blood (not recorded which). The receptors originated from a young woman who had recovered from COVID-19.

Notes on this clone: Other DNA sequences within the sample encode an identical CDR3. This chain uses TRBV28 with TRBJ2-3, with unresolved D. V gave up 2 bases and J gave up 0 bases, with 6 bases separating them. Germline assignment: CDR1 MDHEN and CDR2 SYDVKM. CDR3 length equals 14 residues. Written as DNA, the CDR3 is TGTGCCAGCAGTTTAGGCAGGAGCACAGATACGCAGTATTTT. Translated: CASSLGRSTDTQYF. Combining the CDR3 with reference TRBV28 and TRBJ2-3 gives the whole variable domain DVKVTQSSRYLVKRTGEKVFLECVQDMDHENMFWYRQDPGLGLRLIYFSYDVKMKEKGDIPEGYSVSREKKERFSLILESASTNQTSMYLCASSLGRSTDTQYFGPGTRLTVL.

This clone has a handful of counts. The chain recombines TRBV6-4 with TRBJ2-3; 9 positions match TRBD2. This CDR3 region has 14 residues. Germline V lookup: CDR1 MRHNA, CDR2 SNTAGT. V lost 11 bases, J lost 7 bases, and 13 bases stayed unmatched. CDR3 in amino acids: CASAPSGTENTQYF. Written as DNA, the CDR3 is TGTGCCTCCGCCCCTAGCGGGACGGAGAATACGCAGTATTTT.

A single count supports this clone. The J gene is TRBJ2-5, the V gene TRBV5-4; 9 bases map to TRBD2. CDR1 is SGHNT and CDR2 is YYREEE in the germline V gene (reference sequence). J was trimmed by 5 bases and V by 3 bases; bases with no gene match: 8. The CDR3 length is 15 residues. The CDR3 is CASSSPAGGQETQYF. The CDR3 DNA is TGTGCCAGCAGCTCACCCGCGGGGGGGCAGGAGACCCAGTACTTC.

The CDR3 is CAIRRQGAADTQYF. DNA of the CDR3: TGTGCCATCAGGCGACAGGGTGCGGCAGATACGCAGTATTTT. The V gene is TRBV10-3, the J gene TRBJ2-3, with 7 bases identical to TRBD1. This CDR3 is built from 14 residues. Germline-derived CDR1 and CDR2 are ENHRY and SYGVKD. J gave up 4 bases and V 6 bases, and 7 bases lay outside the gene matches.

The chain carries TRBV7-9 and TRBJ1-2, with D possibly TRBD1 on 6 matching bases. With 5 bases removed from V and 2 bases from J, the gap between germline ends came to 15 bases. The CDR3 is made up of 15 amino acids. The V gene's germline CDR1 is SEHNR and CDR2 FQNEAQ (reference sequence). The CDR3 DNA reads TGTGCCAGCAGCCCACAGGGTCTTTTAAACTATGGCTACACCTTC. This translates into CASSPQGLLNYGYTF.

This chain links TRBV6-5 with TRBJ1-5; unclear D gene. Germline CDR1 is MNHEY and CDR2 is SVGAGI. The CDR3 is made up of 13 amino acids. Trimming cost V 8 bases and J 7 bases, with 15 bases left between them. CDR3 loop: CASALVYGQPQHF. DNA of the CDR3: TGTGCCAGCGCCCTGGTGTACGGGCAGCCCCAGCATTTT.

V usage is TRBV14 and J usage is TRBJ1-6, with D unclear. The CDR3 covers 15 residues. With 0 bases removed from V and 6 bases from J, the gap between germline ends came to 9 bases. Germline CDR1 SGHDN, CDR2 FVKESK. The DNA for the CDR3 is TGTGCCAGCAGCCAAGATTGGAGGGTTAATTCACCCCTCCACTTT. Translation gives CASSQDWRVNSPLHF.

This sequence joins TRBV28 and TRBJ2-2, with a possible D match to TRBD1 (5 bases). Germline lookup yields CDR1 MDHEN and CDR2 SYDVKM. Trimming cost V 6 bases and J 1 base, with 12 bases left between them. The CDR3 covers 15 residues. The chain's CDR3 is CASSFLQGNTGELFF. In nucleotides, the CDR3 is TGTGCCAGCAGCTTCCTCCAGGGGAACACCGGGGAGCTGTTTTTT.

The chain combines TRBV11-2 with TRBJ2-5, with a weak D call TRBD2 (6 bases). Germline loops: CDR1 SGHAT, CDR2 FQNNGV. Trimming pared 1 base from V and 2 bases from J, leaving 17 bases between. The CDR3 extends over 17 amino acids. The CDR3 DNA sequence: TGTGCCAGCAGCTTAGCGGCGGGGCGCAGGGTACAAGAGACCCAGTACTTC. Residues: CASSLAAGRRVQETQYF.

CDR3 in amino acids: CASSPQGTGSGNTIYF. The CDR3 DNA reads as TGTGCCAGCTCACCGCAAGGGACAGGGTCTGGAAACACCATATATTTT. This rearrangement joins TRBV18 to TRBJ1-3, with TRBD1 identical over 9 bases. With 3 bases clipped from V and 1 base from J, the junction kept 4 bases outside the gene matches. In germline, CDR1 is KGHSH, CDR2 LQKENI. The CDR3 runs to 16 residues.

The table lists this clone with a count of one. The genes are TRBV19 and TRBJ2-1, with a tentative D call TRBD1 (6 bases). The V gene's germline CDR1 is LNHDA and CDR2 SQIVND (reference sequence). V gave up 6 bases and J gave up 4 bases, with 16 bases separating them. This CDR3 comprises 15 residues. DNA of the CDR3: TGTGCCAGTAGAAAATTAGGGGGAGTTTACAATGAGCAGTTCTTC. Amino acid sequence: CASRKLGGVYNEQFF.

V is TRBV28 and J is TRBJ1-5; tentative D call: TRBD1 (5 bases). In germline, CDR1 is MDHEN, CDR2 SYDVKM. Trimming removed 0 bases from V and 0 bases from J, with 6 bases in between. This CDR3 has 15 amino acids. The CDR3 is CASSLWTDSNQPQHF. The DNA of the CDR3 is TGTGCCAGCAGTTTATGGACAGATAGCAATCAGCCCCAGCATTTT. Full variable domain (remainder filled in from reference TRBV28 and TRBJ1-5): DVKVTQSSRYLVKRTGEKVFLECVQDMDHENMFWYRQDPGLGLRLIYFSYDVKMKEKGDIPEGYSVSREKKERFSLILESASTNQTSMYLCASSLWTDSNQPQHFGDGTRLSIL.

This clone was observed a few times. The V and J genes are TRBV27 and TRBJ2-7, with 9 bases fitting TRBD1. The CDR3 has 14 amino acids. In germline, CDR1 is MNHEY, CDR2 SMNVEV (reference sequence). Unmatched junction bases numbered 9, after V lost 8 bases and J lost 4 bases. CDR3 region: CASGRTGVVYEQYF. The CDR3, as DNA: TGTGCCAGCGGAAGGACAGGGGTGGTTTACGAGCAGTACTTC.

The V call is TRBV5-6, the J call TRBJ1-2; 7 nucleotides align to TRBD1. Trimming at V came to 3 bases and at J to 2 bases, leaving 7 bases not matched to a gene. This CDR3 contains 15 residues. Germline CDR1 is SGHDT and CDR2 is YYEEEE. In DNA, the CDR3 is TGTGCCAGCAGCTATGAAGACAGGGTAAACTATGGCTACACCTTC. Its translation: CASSYEDRVNYGYTF.

V and J are TRBV18 and TRBJ2-7, with 10 bases aligning to TRBD1. The CDR3 has 15 residues. Germline loops: CDR1 KGHSH, CDR2 LQKENI. The V and J ends lost 1 base and 3 bases, in that order; junction bases with no gene match: 3. CDR3 in amino acids: CASSPLGTGVYEQYF. The DNA of the CDR3 is TGTGCCAGCTCACCACTTGGGACAGGGGTCTACGAGCAGTACTTC. The whole variable domain, remainder taken from reference TRBV18 and TRBJ2-7, is NAGVMQNPRHLVRRRGQEARLRCSPMKGHSHVYWYRQLPEEGLKFMVYLQKENIIDESGMPKERFSAEFPKEGPSILRIQQVVRGDSAAYFCASSPLGTGVYEQYFGPGTRLTVT.

This rearrangement joins TRBV7-9 to TRBJ2-1; 11 bases agree with TRBD1. Germline V CDR1 and CDR2: SEHNR, FQNEAQ (reference sequence). V lost 5 bases, J lost 8 bases, and 8 bases stayed unmatched. The CDR3 is made up of 15 amino acids. The CDR3 sequence is CASSLGTGGPDEQFF. CDR3 DNA sequence: TGTGCCAGCAGCCTCGGGACAGGGGGGCCCGATGAGCAGTTCTTC.

The genes are TRBV11-1 and TRBJ2-7, with 7 positions matching TRBD2. Losses at the gene ends were 4 bases for V and 3 bases for J; bases not matched to a gene: 9. Germline CDR1 SGHAT, CDR2 FQDESV (reference sequence). This CDR3 contains 15 residues. CDR3 loop: CASSWGRGGGYEQYF. CDR3 DNA: TGTGCCAGCAGCTGGGGGAGGGGCGGGGGCTACGAGCAGTACTTC.

The V call is TRBV25-1, the J call TRBJ1-1, with D unresolved. V shed 6 bases and J shed 7 bases, with 9 bases lying between them. The CDR3 length is 11 residues. Germline V gene lookup returns CDR1 MGHDK and CDR2 SYGVNS. The CDR3 region is CASSRGIEAFF. CDR3 nucleotide sequence: TGTGCCAGCAGCCGAGGGATTGAAGCTTTCTTT.

The CDR3 nucleotides are TGTGCCAGCAGTAGCACCGGGACTAACACCTACGAGCAGTACTTC. Translation gives CASSSTGTNTYEQYF. The chain employs TRBV13 and TRBJ2-7; 7 nucleotides line up with TRBD2. Unmatched junction bases numbered 10, after V lost 6 bases and J lost 2 bases. From germline, CDR1 is PRHDT and CDR2 FYEKMQ (reference sequence). CDR3 length: 15 amino acids.

In its sample, this clone was seen once. J is TRBJ1-2 and V is TRBV14; no firm D call. Germline V gives CDR1 SGHDN, CDR2 FVKESK. CDR3 length: 13 amino acids. V was clipped by 2 bases and J by 4 bases, with 8 bases between them. CDR3 DNA: TGTGCCAGCAGCCAAACAGTATTCTATGGCTACACCTTC. This sequence encodes CASSQTVFYGYTF.

This clone was seen a single time. The chain recombines TRBV4-1 with TRBJ2-7; perhaps TRBD1 as D (5 bases). CDR1 MGHRA and CDR2 YSYEKL come from the germline V gene. Trimming took off 0 bases at V and 1 base at J, with 13 bases between the two ends. CDR3 size: 16 residues. This chain's CDR3 is CASSQDAVTASYEQYF. The CDR3 DNA is TGCGCCAGCAGCCAAGATGCTGTGACAGCGTCCTACGAGCAGTACTTC.

The chain has TRBV12-3 or TRBV12-4 and TRBJ2-7; tentative D call: TRBD1 (6 bases). The CDR3 is 12 residues long. The germline V and J ends were trimmed by 6 bases and 5 bases, with 11 bases remaining between them. CDR3 in amino acids: CASSPQGNEQYF. The CDR3 DNA reads as TGTGCCAGCAGCCCACAGGGTAACGAGCAGTACTTC.

This clone was seen only a few times. The chain joins TRBV11-2 to TRBJ2-1, with a possible D match to TRBD2 (5 bases). Germline CDR1 reads SGHAT; CDR2 reads FQNNGV. V was shortened by 5 bases and J by 12 bases, with 20 bases between the two germline ends. The length of the CDR3 is 14 residues. CDR3 residues: CASSPSGGPGGQFF. The CDR3 DNA reads as TGTGCCAGCAGCCCTTCGGGCGGTCCCGGAGGGCAGTTCTTC.

The chain links TRBV4-1 to TRBJ2-7; 12 bases map to TRBD1. Germline V gene sequence: CDR1 MGHRA, CDR2 YSYEKL. Losses at the gene ends were 1 base for V and 3 bases for J; bases not matched to a gene: 7. The CDR3 runs 17 residues. For the CDR3, the DNA is TGCGCCAGCAGCCAAGTGATCGGGACAGGGGGCAGCTACGAGCAGTACTTC. Protein sequence: CASSQVIGTGGSYEQYF.

V and J are TRBV5-1 and TRBJ1-1, with D maybe TRBD1 (5 bases). The germline CDR1 and CDR2 sequences are SGHRS and YFSETQ. This CDR3 has 15 residues. V lost 5 bases to trimming and J lost 5 bases, with 19 bases between them. CDR3 residues: CASSQSARVDTEAFF. CDR3 DNA sequence: TGCGCCAGCAGTCAATCCGCCAGGGTAGATACTGAAGCTTTCTTT.

The chain recombines TRBV7-9 with TRBJ2-3, with D perhaps TRBD1 (5 bases). Germline V gene data show CDR1 as SEHNR and CDR2 as FQNEAQ (reference sequence). This CDR3 has 12 residues. Trimming removed 5 bases from V and 4 bases from J, with 7 bases in between. CDR3 loop: CASSAGPDTQYF. In DNA form, the CDR3 reads TGTGCCAGCAGCGCAGGGCCAGATACGCAGTATTTT.

This chain joins TRBV2 and TRBJ1-4; 9 nucleotides match TRBD1. The V and J ends lost 7 bases and 8 bases, in that order; junction bases with no gene match: 8. The CDR3 contains 14 residues. From germline, CDR1 is SNHLY and CDR2 FYNNEI. CDR3 nucleotides: TGTGCCAGCAATTTGGACAGGGGTGGGGAAAAACTGTTTTTT. Translating gives CASNLDRGGEKLFF.

The J gene is TRBJ1-2, the V gene TRBV6-4, with 7 bases that match TRBD1. J lost 5 bases, V lost 3 bases, and 9 bases had no gene match. Looked up from germline, CDR1 is MRHNA and CDR2 is SNTAGT. The CDR3 loop spans 15 amino acids. CDR3 protein: CASSEGGTAVYGYTF. The CDR3 DNA is TGTGCCAGCAGTGAGGGCGGGACAGCTGTGTATGGCTACACCTTC.

The chain uses TRBV5-1 and TRBJ2-3, with a weak D call TRBD1 (5 bases). The CDR3 loop spans 16 amino acids. CDR1 is SGHRS, CDR2 YFSETQ, per germline. Trimming took 4 bases from V and 2 from J, leaving 17 bases between them. CDR3 loop: CASSPSPGSVTDTQYF. The CDR3 region has the DNA TGCGCCAGCAGCCCGTCCCCAGGGTCGGTCACAGATACGCAGTATTTT.

V usage is TRBV9 and J usage is TRBJ2-7, with 10 bases lining up with TRBD1. Per the germline V gene, CDR1 is SGDLS and CDR2 is YYNGEE. This CDR3 contains 13 residues. With V trimmed by 7 bases and J by 5 bases, 6 bases remained unmatched. The DNA for the CDR3 is TGTGCCAGCGCCCCCGGGACAGGGGACGAGCAGTACTTC. It yields the protein CASAPGTGDEQYF.

The J gene is TRBJ1-1, the V gene TRBV9; TRBD1 might be the D (6 bases). This CDR3 contains 15 residues. Trimming removed 0 bases from V and 6 bases from J, with 15 bases in between. CDR1 and CDR2 (germline): SGDLS, YYNGEE. The CDR3 bases are TGTGCCAGCAGCGTAGAGGGGCAGGGGAGTTCTGAAGCTTTCTTT. Translation: CASSVEGQGSSEAFF.